The 8 T cell receptor beta chains below were found in one sample sequenced in a study of T cells in tumors after PD-1 blockade. Clones were read by immunoSEQ multiplex PCR, and TCRdb kept only the in-frame ones, dropping some. Of around 60,000 clones in the sample, around 80% were seen once. The sequencing used PBMCs, collected before anti-PD-1 treatment. These receptors came from a human donor with basal cell carcinoma.

The V gene is TRBV7-2, the J gene TRBJ1-6, with TRBD1 identical over 8 bases. V lost 1 base and J lost 7; bases outside the gene matches: 3. Germline V gives CDR1 SGHTA, CDR2 FQGNSA. This CDR3 contains 15 residues. The CDR3 here is CASSLGYRGNSPLHF. For the CDR3, the DNA is TGTGCCAGCAGCTTAGGTTACAGGGGGAATTCACCCCTCCACTTT.

There are a few counts of this clone. This sequence joins TRBV19 and TRBJ1-2; perhaps TRBD1 as D (5 bases). V lost 5 bases and J lost 2, with 9 bases in between. CDR1 and CDR2 from the germline V gene are LNHDA and SQIVND (reference sequence). This CDR3 is 13 amino acids long. The CDR3 reads CASSLGANYGYTF. The DNA of the CDR3 is TGTGCCAGTAGTCTAGGGGCGAACTATGGCTACACCTTC. Full variable domain (rest looked up from reference TRBV19 and TRBJ1-2): DGGITQSPKYLFRKEGQNVTLSCEQNLNHDAMYWYRQDPGQGLRLIYYSQIVNDFQKGDIAEGYSVSREKKESFPLTVTSAQKNPTAFYLCASSLGANYGYTFGSGTRLTVV.

Regarding this clone: Other DNA sequences from this sample encode an identical CDR3 as well. The rearrangement uses TRBV12-3 or TRBV12-4 and TRBJ1-2; D is ambiguous. V shed 3 bases and J shed 4 bases, with 6 bases lying between them. This CDR3 spans 12 amino acids. The CDR3 spells CASSFGSYGYTF. The CDR3 DNA is TGTGCCAGCAGTTTCGGCAGCTATGGCTACACCTTC.

This clone has just one count. The chain combines TRBV3-1 (or the pseudogene TRBV3-2) with TRBJ2-6; possible D gene TRBD1, 5 bases. The V gene lost 3 bases and the J gene lost 1 base, with 10 bases spanning the gap. Germline V gene lookup returns CDR1 LGHDT and CDR2 YNNKEL (reference sequence). The CDR3 has 16 amino acids. CDR3 loop: CASSHSGLSGANVLTF. CDR3 DNA sequence: TGTGCCAGCAGCCATTCAGGGCTTTCTGGGGCCAACGTCCTGACTTTC.

The J gene is TRBJ2-4, the V gene TRBV5-1; TRBD1 agrees at 7 bases. The CDR3 totals 17 residues. CDR1 is SGHRS, CDR2 YFSETQ, per germline. The J segment lost 0 bases and the V segment lost 0 bases, leaving 6 bases of the junction unmatched. CDR3 coding DNA: TGCGCCAGCAGCTTGGACCGGGACAGAATAGCCAAAAACATTCAGTACTTC. Translation: CASSLDRDRIAKNIQYF.

V is TRBV5-4 and J is TRBJ2-1; 14 nucleotides agree with TRBD2. The CDR3 consists of 17 residues. Germline V CDR1 and CDR2: SGHNT, YYREEE (reference sequence). The ends lost 1 base at V and 10 bases at J; junction bases unmatched: 10. This chain's CDR3 is CASSLPEGLAGEVEQFF. CDR3 DNA: TGTGCCAGCAGCTTGCCGGAGGGACTAGCGGGGGAGGTCGAGCAGTTCTTC.

The chain combines TRBV19 with TRBJ1-5; 7 nucleotides align to TRBD1. The CDR3 has 15 amino acids. Germline-derived CDR1 and CDR2 are LNHDA and SQIVND (reference sequence). Trimming took 4 bases from V and 1 from J; bases not matched to a gene: 4. CDR3 bases: TGTGCCAGTAGTAGCAGGGGGACAAGCAATCAGCCCCAGCATTTT. As protein: CASSSRGTSNQPQHF.

CDR3 region: CASSLNQFTGELFF. CDR3 in DNA: TGTGCCAGCAGCTTGAACCAATTCACCGGGGAGCTGTTTTTT. J is TRBJ2-2 and V is TRBV5-4; D is ambiguous. The CDR3 is 14 residues long. V was trimmed by 1 base and J by 4 bases, leaving 8 bases between them. Germline V gene sequence: CDR1 SGHNT, CDR2 YYREEE (reference sequence).